The present T cell receptor (beta chain) was sequenced within a study of cytomegalovirus exposure and HLA in healthy donors. At the level of the study: Roughly 86 million unique TCRs from HLA-typed donors made up an early data release.

Study observations and caveats: TCR beta V segments were, for the most part, productive about 87% or about 30% of the time in an earlier analysis. Later work showed greater clonal expansion in HLA-associated TCR beta chains than in equally common others. Both high specificity and high sensitivity reportedly marked the classifier's diagnosis of cytomegalovirus status.

13 Jbeta primers and 60 Vbeta primers were used for the PCR. The assay was immunoSEQ multiplex PCR, and TCRdb's table has in-frame clones only and misses some. The repertoire holds fewer than 200,000 clones, with about 85% as singletons. Points on this clone: Its specificity is not known.

This CDR3 has 12 amino acids. Germline V gene sequence: CDR1 SEHNR, CDR2 FQNEAQ (reference sequence). The V end was cut by 3 bases, the J end by 3 bases, with 4 bases between. The receptor comes from a woman in her forties or fifties in good health and CMV-seropositive. This chain links TRBV7-9 with TRBJ2-3; no firm D call. Sequencing used PBMCs. CDR3 sequence reads: CASSFRTDTQYF. CDR3 coding DNA: TGTGCCAGCAGCTTTCGGACAGATACGCAGTATTTT.